This T cell receptor beta chain was obtained from a study of technical replicates of blood from a few donors. Libraries were prepared by immunoSEQ multiplex PCR; TCRdb keeps only in-frame clonotypes and omits some of them. The table lists about 94,000 clones, approximately 95% of them singletons. The V end was cut by 8 bases, the J end by 9 bases, with 20 bases between. The germline gives CDR1 SNHLY, CDR2 FYNNEI. This CDR3 has 14 residues. The specimen sequenced was T cells isolated from PBMCs. The sequence derives from a human donor in good health. The chain links TRBV2 to TRBJ2-1; perhaps TRBD2 as D (6 bases). CDR3 sequence (DNA): TGTGCCAGCCCTCAGGATCGGGGAGGTCTTGAGCAGTTCTTC. Protein sequence: CASPQDRGGLEQFF.